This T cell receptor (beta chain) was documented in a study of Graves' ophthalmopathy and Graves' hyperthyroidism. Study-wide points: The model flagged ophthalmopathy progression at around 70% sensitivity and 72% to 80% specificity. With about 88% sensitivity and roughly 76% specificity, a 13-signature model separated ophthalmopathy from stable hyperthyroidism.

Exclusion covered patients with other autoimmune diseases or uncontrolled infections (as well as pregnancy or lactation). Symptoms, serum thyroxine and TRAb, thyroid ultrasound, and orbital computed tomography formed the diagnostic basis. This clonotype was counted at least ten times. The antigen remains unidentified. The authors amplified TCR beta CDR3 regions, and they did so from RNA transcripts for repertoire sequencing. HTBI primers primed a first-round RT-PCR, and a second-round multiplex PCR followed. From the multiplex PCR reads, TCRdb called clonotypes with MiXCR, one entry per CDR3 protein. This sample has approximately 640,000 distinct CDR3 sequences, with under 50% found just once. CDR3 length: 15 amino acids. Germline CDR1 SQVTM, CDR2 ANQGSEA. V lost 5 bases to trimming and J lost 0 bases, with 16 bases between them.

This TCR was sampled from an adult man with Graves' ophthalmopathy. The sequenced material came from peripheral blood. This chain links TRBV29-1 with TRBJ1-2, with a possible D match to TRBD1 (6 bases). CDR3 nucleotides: TGCAGCGTTAAGACAGGCAGCGACCCTAACTATGGCTACACCTTC. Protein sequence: CSVKTGSDPNYGYTF.